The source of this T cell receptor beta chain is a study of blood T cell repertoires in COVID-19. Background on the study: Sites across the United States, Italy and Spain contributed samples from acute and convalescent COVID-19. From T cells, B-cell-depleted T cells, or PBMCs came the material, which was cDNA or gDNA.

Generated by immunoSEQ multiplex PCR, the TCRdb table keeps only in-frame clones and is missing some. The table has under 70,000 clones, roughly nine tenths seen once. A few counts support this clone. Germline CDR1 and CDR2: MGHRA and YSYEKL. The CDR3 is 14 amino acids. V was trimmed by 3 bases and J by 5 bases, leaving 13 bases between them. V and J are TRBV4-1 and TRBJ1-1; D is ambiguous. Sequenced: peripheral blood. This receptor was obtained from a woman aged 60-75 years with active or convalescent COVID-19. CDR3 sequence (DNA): TGCGCCAGCAGCCAGATTCCCCCAGGAACTGAAGCTTTCTTT. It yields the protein CASSQIPPGTEAFF.